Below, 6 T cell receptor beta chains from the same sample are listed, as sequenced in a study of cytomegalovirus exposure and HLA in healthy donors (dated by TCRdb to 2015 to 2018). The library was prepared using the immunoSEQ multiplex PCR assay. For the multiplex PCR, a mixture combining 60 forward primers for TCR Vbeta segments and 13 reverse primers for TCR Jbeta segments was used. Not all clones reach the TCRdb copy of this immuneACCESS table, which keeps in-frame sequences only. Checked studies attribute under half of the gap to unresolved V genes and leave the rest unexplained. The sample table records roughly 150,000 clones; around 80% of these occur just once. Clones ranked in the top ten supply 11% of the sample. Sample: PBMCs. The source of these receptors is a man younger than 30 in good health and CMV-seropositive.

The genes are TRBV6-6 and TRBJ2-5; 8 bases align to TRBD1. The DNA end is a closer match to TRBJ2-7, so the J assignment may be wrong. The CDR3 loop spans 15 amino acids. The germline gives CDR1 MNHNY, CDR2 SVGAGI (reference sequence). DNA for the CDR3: TGTGCCAGCAGCAGGGGGCCCGGGGACTCCTACGAGCAGTACTTC. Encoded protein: CASSRGPGDSYEQYF.

CDR3 coding DNA: TGCAGTGCCGAACCTAAGGATACGCAGTATTTT. It encodes CSAEPKDTQYF. The V gene is TRBV20-1, the J gene TRBJ2-3; D not resolved. There are 11 residues in the CDR3. V was shortened by 6 bases and J by 6 bases, with 10 bases between the two germline ends. The V gene's germline CDR1 is DFQATT and CDR2 SNEGSKA (reference sequence).

The CDR3 sequence is CASSVVRTGELFF. In nucleotides, the CDR3 is TGTGCCAGCAGTGTTGTTCGCACCGGGGAGCTGTTTTTT. V is TRBV6-1 and J is TRBJ2-2; no clear D. The CDR3 is 13 residues long. V gave up 4 bases and J gave up 4 bases, with 7 bases separating them. Germline lookup yields CDR1 MNHNS and CDR2 SASEGT.

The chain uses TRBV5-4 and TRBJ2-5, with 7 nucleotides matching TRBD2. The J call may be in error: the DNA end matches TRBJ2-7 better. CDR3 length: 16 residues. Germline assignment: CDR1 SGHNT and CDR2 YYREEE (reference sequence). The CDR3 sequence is CASSFQPAGFGYEQYF. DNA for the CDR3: TGTGCCAGCAGCTTTCAACCAGCGGGGTTCGGTTACGAGCAGTACTTC.

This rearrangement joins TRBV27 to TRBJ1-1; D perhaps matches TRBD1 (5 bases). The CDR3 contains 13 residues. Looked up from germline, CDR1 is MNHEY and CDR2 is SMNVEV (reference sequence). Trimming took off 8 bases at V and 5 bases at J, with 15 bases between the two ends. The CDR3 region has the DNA TGTGCCAGCGAAAATCCGGGGGGGACTGAAGCTTTCTTT. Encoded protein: CASENPGGTEAFF.

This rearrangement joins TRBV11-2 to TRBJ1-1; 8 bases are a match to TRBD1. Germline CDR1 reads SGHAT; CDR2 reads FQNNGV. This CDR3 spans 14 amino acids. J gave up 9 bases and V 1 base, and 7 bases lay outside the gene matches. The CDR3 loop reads CASSLAGQGLQAFF. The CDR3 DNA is TGTGCCAGCAGCTTAGCTGGACAGGGCCTACAAGCTTTCTTT.